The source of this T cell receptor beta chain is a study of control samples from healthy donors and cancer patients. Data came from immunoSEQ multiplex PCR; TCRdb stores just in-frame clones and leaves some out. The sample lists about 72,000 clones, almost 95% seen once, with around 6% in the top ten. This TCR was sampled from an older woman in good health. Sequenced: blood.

The DNA for the CDR3 is TGTGCCAGCAGCTCATTGGGTCCAGATACGCAGTATTTT. Its protein product is CASSSLGPDTQYF. The chain uses TRBV5-6 and TRBJ2-3; no reliable D call. Trimming removed 3 bases from V and 4 bases from J, with 9 bases in between. Germline V CDR1 and CDR2: SGHDT, YYEEEE. CDR3 size: 13 residues. The variable domain in full, completed from reference TRBV5-6 and TRBJ2-3, reads DAGVTQSPTHLIKTRGQQVTLRCSPKSGHDTVSWYQQALGQGPQFIFQYYEEEERQRGNFPDRFSGHQFPNYSSELNVNALLLGDSALYLCASSSLGPDTQYFGPGTRLTVL.